These 10 T cell receptor beta chains originate from one sample sequenced in a study of blood T cell repertoires in COVID-19. Assay used: immunoSEQ multiplex PCR; TCRdb lists only in-frame clones, some missing. The sample has about 370,000 clones; approximately 93% are singletons. The sequencing sample was made of PBMCs or T cells enriched from blood (not recorded which). The source of these receptors is a woman in her thirties or forties who had been exposed to COVID-19.

This clone was recorded once. The chain recombines TRBV7-6 with TRBJ1-1, with 8 positions matching TRBD1. Germline CDR1 is SGHVS and CDR2 is FNYEAQ. The CDR3 length is 14 residues. V lost 6 bases, J lost 1 base, and 4 bases stayed unmatched. The DNA of the CDR3 is TGTGCCAGCAGTCCAGACAGGGGGAACACTGAAGCTTTCTTT. Protein sequence: CASSPDRGNTEAFF.

CDR3 in DNA: TGCGCCAGCAGACTACGGGACTCAATCACCGGGGAGCTGTTTTTT. Translating it yields CASRLRDSITGELFF. The gene calls are TRBV5-1 and TRBJ2-2; perhaps TRBD2 as D (6 bases). The germline V gene has CDR1 SGHRS and CDR2 YFSETQ. The CDR3 length is 15 residues. V gave up 5 bases and J gave up 4 bases, with 15 bases separating them.

This clone appeared a single time. The chain combines TRBV11-2 with TRBJ2-5; 8 bases match TRBD2. Germline lookup yields CDR1 SGHAT and CDR2 FQNNGV. The CDR3 runs to 14 residues. Germline trimming cut 5 bases from V and 5 bases from J; bases unmatched to any gene: 7. CDR3 DNA sequence: TGTGCCAGCAGCCCTCTTAGCGGGATGGAGACCCAGTACTTC. Translated, it gives CASSPLSGMETQYF.

V gene TRBV14 combines with J gene TRBJ1-2, with no clear D. Germline-derived CDR1 and CDR2 are SGHDN and FVKESK. The length of the CDR3 is 15 residues. V shed 0 bases and J shed 4 bases, with 12 bases lying between them. In nucleotides, the CDR3 is TGTGCCAGCAGCCAAGATCTGCAGGCCAGCTATGGCTACACCTTC. Residues: CASSQDLQASYGYTF. The full variable domain, in which reference TRBV14 and TRBJ1-2 provide the parts outside the CDR3, is EAGVTQFPSHSVIEKGQTVTLRCDPISGHDNLYWYRRVMGKEIKFLLHFVKESKQDESGMPNNRFLAERTGGTYSTLKVQPAELEDSGVYFCASSQDLQASYGYTFGSGTRLTVV.

The rearrangement joins TRBV30 to TRBJ1-2, with 9 bases lining up with TRBD1. Trimming at V came to 1 base and at J to 6 bases, leaving 3 bases not matched to a gene. Per germline, CDR1 GTSNPN and CDR2 SVGIG (reference sequence). CDR3 length: 13 residues. In DNA form, the CDR3 reads TGTGCCTGGAGTGCCTACAGGGGGCATGGCTACACCTTC. It translates to CAWSAYRGHGYTF.

The gene calls are TRBV7-9 and TRBJ2-5, with 16 bases fitting TRBD2. The CDR3 contains 17 residues. The J segment lost 5 bases and the V segment lost 5 bases, leaving 8 bases of the junction unmatched. Per the germline V gene, CDR1 is SEHNR and CDR2 is FQNEAQ (reference sequence). CDR3 amino acids: CASSTGTSGRADETQYF. DNA of the CDR3: TGTGCCAGCAGCACCGGGACTAGCGGGAGGGCCGATGAGACCCAGTACTTC.

This chain uses TRBV19 with TRBJ1-3; the D is unclear. From germline, CDR1 is LNHDA and CDR2 SQIVND (reference sequence). The V end lost 10 bases, the J end lost 3 bases, and 10 bases lay between the germline ends. This CDR3 is built from 12 residues. The DNA for the CDR3 is TGTGCCACTCTGGGCCTTGGAAACACCATATATTTT. Protein sequence: CATLGLGNTIYF.

This sequence joins TRBV5-6 and TRBJ2-5; 9 bases fit TRBD2. V lost 2 bases, J lost 1 base, and 6 bases stayed unmatched. This CDR3 is built from 16 residues. Germline values: CDR1 SGHDT, CDR2 YYEEEE. The CDR3 DNA reads as TGTGCCAGCAGCTTCGCGCTAGCGGGAATCCAAGAGACCCAGTACTTC. The encoded protein is CASSFALAGIQETQYF.

The gene calls are TRBV4-1 and TRBJ1-3, with no clear D. This CDR3 is built from 14 residues. V lost 3 bases and J 2 bases, leaving 8 bases between the germline ends. CDR1 is MGHRA, CDR2 YSYEKL, per germline. As DNA, the CDR3 is TGCGCCAGCAGCCACGTCGGGGCTGGAAACACCATATATTTT. This codes for CASSHVGAGNTIYF.

The chain uses TRBV27 and TRBJ1-2; D uncertain. This CDR3 comprises 14 residues. Trimming stripped 5 bases from V and 3 bases from J, with 13 bases between. Germline CDR1 is MNHEY and CDR2 is SMNVEV (reference sequence). The CDR3 protein is CASSPGSGHYGYTF. In DNA form, the CDR3 reads TGTGCCAGCAGTCCCGGGTCCGGCCACTATGGCTACACCTTC.